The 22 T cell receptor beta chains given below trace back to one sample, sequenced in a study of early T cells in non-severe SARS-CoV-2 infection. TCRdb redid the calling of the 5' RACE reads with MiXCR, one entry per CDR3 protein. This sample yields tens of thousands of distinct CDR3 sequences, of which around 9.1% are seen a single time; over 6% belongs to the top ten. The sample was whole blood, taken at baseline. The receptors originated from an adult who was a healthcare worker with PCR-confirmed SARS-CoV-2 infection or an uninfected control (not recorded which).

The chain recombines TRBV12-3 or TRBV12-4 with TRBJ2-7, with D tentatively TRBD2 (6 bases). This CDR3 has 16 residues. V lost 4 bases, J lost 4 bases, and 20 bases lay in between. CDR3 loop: CASSSRDLSGTYEQYF. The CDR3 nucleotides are TGTGCCAGCAGTTCAAGGGACTTGAGCGGAACGTACGAGCAGTACTTC.

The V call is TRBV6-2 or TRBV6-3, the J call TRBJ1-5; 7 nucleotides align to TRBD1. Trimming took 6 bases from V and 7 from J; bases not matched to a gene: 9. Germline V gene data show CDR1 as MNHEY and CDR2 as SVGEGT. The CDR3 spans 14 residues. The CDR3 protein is CASRSGTVEQPQHF. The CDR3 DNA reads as TGTGCCAGCAGATCCGGGACAGTAGAACAGCCCCAGCATTTT.

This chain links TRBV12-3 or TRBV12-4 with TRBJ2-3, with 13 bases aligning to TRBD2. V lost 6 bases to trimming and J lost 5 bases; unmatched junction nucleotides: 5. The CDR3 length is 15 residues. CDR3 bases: TGTGCCAGCAGCCCTCGGACTAGCGGGGGAGATACGCAGTATTTT. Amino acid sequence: CASSPRTSGGDTQYF.

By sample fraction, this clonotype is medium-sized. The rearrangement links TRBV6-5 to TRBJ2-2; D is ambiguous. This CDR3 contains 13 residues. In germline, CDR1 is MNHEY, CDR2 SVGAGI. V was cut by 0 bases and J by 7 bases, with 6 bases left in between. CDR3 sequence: CASSYSSSGELFF. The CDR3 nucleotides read TGTGCCAGCAGTTACTCGAGCAGCGGGGAGCTGTTTTTT.

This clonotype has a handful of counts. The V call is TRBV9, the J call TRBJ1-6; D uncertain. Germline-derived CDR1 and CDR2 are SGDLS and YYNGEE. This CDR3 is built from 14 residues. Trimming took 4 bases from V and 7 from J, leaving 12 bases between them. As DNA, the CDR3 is TGTGCCAGCAGCTCCGTATATACGAATTCACCCCTCCACTTT. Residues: CASSSVYTNSPLHF.

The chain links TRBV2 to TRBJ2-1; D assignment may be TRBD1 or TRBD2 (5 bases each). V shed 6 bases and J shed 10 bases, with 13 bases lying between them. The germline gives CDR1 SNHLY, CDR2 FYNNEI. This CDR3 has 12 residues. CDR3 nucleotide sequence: TGTGCCAGCAGGCCGGGACCCCGGGAGCAGTTCTTC. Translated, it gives CASRPGPREQFF. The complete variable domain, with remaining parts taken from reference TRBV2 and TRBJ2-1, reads EPEVTQTPSHQVTQMGQEVILRCVPISNHLYFYWYRQILGQKVEFLVSFYNNEISEKSEIFDDQFSVERPDGSNFTLKIRSTKLEDSAMYFCASRPGPREQFFGPGTRLTVL.

CDR3 amino acids: CASSKAGQGTLNTEAFF. The CDR3 DNA reads TGTGCCAGCAGCAAAGCGGGACAGGGCACTCTGAACACTGAAGCTTTCTTT. The V and J genes are TRBV21-1 and TRBJ1-1; TRBD1 is the table's D call, not checked against the DNA. TRBV21-1 is designated a pseudogene. CDR3 length equals 17 residues.

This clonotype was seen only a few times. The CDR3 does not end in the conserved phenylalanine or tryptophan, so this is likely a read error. The CDR3 DNA reads TGTGCCAGCAGCATCGGACAGGGCCCCTACAATGAGCAGTTCTCC. This sequence encodes CASSIGQGPYNEQFS. This chain links TRBV5-4 with TRBJ2-1; TRBD1 agrees at 8 bases. CDR3 length: 15 residues. Germline V lookup: CDR1 SGHNT, CDR2 YYREEE (reference sequence). The V gene end was trimmed by 4 bases and the J gene end by 2 bases; junction bases not matched to a gene: 5.

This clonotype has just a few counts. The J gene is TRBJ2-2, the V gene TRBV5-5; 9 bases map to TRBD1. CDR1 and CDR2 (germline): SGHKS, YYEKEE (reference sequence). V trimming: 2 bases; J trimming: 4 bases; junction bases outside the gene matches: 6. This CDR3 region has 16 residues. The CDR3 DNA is TGTGCCAGCAGCTTAAGGACAGGGGAGGTCACCGGGGAGCTGTTTTTT. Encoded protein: CASSLRTGEVTGELFF.

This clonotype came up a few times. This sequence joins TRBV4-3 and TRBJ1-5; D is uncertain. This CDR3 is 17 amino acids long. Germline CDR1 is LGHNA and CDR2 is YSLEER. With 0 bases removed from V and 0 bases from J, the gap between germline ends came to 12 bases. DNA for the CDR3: TGCGCCAGCAGCCAAGATCCCCCGGGTAGTAGCAATCAGCCCCAGCATTTT. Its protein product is CASSQDPPGSSNQPQHF.

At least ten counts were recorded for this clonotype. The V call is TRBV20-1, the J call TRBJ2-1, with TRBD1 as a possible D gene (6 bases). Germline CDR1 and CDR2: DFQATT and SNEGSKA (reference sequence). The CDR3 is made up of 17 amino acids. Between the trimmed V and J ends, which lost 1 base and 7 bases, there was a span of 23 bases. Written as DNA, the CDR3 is TGCAGTGCTAGAGGAGGAGCTTCGGGACACAAAGAAAATGAGCAGTTCTTC. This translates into CSARGGASGHKENEQFF.

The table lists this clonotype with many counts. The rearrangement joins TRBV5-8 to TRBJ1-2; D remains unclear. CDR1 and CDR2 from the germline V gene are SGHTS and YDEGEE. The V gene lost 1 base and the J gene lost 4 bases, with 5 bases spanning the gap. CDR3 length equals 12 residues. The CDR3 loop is CASSLLSYGYTF. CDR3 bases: TGTGCCAGCAGCTTGCTCAGCTATGGCTACACCTTC. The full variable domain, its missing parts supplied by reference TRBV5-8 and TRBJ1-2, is EAGVTQSPTHLIKTRGQQATLRCSPISGHTSVYWYQQALGLGLQFLLWYDEGEERNRGNFPPRFSGRQFPNYSSELNVNALELEDSALYLCASSLLSYGYTFGSGTRLTVV.

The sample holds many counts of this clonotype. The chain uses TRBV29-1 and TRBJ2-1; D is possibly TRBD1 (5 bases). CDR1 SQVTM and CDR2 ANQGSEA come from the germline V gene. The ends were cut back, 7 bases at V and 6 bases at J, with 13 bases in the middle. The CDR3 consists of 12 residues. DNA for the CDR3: TGCAGCGCGGAGAAACAGGTCAATGAGCAGTTCTTC. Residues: CSAEKQVNEQFF.

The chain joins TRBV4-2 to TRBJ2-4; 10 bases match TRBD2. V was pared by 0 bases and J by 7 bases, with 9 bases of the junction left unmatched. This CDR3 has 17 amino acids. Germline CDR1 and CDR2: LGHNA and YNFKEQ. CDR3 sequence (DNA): TGTGCCAGCAGCCAAGATACTAGCGGGGACCAAGTGAACATTCAGTACTTC. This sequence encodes CASSQDTSGDQVNIQYF.

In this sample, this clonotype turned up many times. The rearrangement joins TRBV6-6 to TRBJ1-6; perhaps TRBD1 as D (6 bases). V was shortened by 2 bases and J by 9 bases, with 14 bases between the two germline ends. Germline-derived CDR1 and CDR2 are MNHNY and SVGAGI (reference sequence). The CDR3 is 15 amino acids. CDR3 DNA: TGTGCCAGCAGTTACGGAAACAGGGTGGGTTCACCCCTCCACTTT. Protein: CASSYGNRVGSPLHF.

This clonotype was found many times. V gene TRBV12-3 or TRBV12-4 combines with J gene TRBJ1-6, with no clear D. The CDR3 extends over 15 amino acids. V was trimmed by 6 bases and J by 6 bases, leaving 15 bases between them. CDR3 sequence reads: CASSFQRQVNSPLHF. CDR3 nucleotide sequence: TGTGCCAGCAGCTTCCAACGGCAGGTTAATTCACCCCTCCACTTT.

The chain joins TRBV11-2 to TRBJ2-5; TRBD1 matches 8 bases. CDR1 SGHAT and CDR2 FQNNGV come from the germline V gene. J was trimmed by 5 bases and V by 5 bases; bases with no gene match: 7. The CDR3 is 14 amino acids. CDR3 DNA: TGTGCCAGCAGCATGGACAGGGCCTCTGAGACCCAGTACTTC. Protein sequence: CASSMDRASETQYF.

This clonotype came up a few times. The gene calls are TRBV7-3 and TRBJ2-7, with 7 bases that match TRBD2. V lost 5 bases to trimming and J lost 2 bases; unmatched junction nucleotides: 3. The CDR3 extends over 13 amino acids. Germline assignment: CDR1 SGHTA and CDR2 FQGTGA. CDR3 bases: TGTGCCAGCAGCAGGAGCGGGGCCTACGAGCAGTACTTC. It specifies CASSRSGAYEQYF.

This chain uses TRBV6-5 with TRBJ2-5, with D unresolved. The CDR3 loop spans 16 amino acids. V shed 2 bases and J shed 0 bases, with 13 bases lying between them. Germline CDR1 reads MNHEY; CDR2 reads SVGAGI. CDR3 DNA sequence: TGTGCCAGCAGTTACGATGGTCCACCGTACCAAGAGACCCAGTACTTC. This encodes CASSYDGPPYQETQYF.

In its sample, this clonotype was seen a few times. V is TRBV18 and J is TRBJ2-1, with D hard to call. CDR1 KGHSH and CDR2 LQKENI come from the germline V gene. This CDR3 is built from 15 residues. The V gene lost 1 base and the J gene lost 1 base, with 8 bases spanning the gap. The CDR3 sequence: CASSPQGPSYNEQFF. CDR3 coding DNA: TGTGCCAGCTCACCACAGGGCCCATCCTACAATGAGCAGTTCTTC.

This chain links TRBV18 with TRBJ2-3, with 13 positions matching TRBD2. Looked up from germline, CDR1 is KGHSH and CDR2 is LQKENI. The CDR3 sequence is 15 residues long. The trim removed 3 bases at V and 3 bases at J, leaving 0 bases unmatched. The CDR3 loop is CASSPGLAGTDTQYF. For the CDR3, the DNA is TGTGCCAGCTCACCGGGACTAGCGGGGACAGATACGCAGTATTTT.

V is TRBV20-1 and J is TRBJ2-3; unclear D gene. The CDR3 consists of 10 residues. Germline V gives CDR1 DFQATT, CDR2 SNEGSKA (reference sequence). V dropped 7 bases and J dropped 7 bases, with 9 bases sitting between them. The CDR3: CSVPLNTQYF. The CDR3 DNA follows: TGCAGTGTCCCGCTGAATACGCAGTATTTT.